The clone carrying this T cell receptor (beta chain) was seen just once. Antigen specificity is unknown. The data were taken from a study of neurological immune-mediated disorders. General study results and limits: HTLV-1-associated myelopathy ranked highest for TCR clonal expansion and multiple sclerosis lowest, beneath healthy controls.

Sequencing of 15-18 subjects in each run yielded over 170 million TCR-beta sequences. MiXCR, run by TCRdb on the 5' RACE reads, gives a single entry per CDR3 protein. The sample contains about 44,000 distinct CDR3 sequences, about 22% of which appear only once. Regarding time point: technical triplicate 3. Unsorted libraries were prepared from 2 million PBMCs that had been stored at -80 C. Trimming stripped 4 bases from V and 5 bases from J, with 17 bases between. The CDR3 has 15 amino acids. The germline V gene encodes CDR1 KGHDR and CDR2 SFDVKD. Sequences were obtained from PBMCs. The chain carries TRBV24-1 and TRBJ2-7; maybe TRBD1 (6 bases). The sequence was collected from a man aged 55 to 70 with HTLV-1-associated myelopathy (HAM/TSP). CDR3 nucleotides: TGTGCCACCAGTGACGTTACAGGGCAAGTCGACGAGCAGTACTTC. This translates into CATSDVTGQVDEQYF.